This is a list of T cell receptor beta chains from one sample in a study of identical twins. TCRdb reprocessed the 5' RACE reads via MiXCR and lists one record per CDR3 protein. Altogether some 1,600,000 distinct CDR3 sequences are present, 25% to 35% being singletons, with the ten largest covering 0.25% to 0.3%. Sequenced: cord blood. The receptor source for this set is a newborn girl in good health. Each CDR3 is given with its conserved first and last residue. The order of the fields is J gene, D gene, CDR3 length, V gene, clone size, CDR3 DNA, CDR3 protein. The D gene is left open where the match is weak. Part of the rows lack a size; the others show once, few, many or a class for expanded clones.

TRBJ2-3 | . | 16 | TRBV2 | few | TGTGCCAGCCGCCAGGGCTCCGGCCTGAGCACAGATACGCAGTATTTT | CASRQGSGLSTDTQYF
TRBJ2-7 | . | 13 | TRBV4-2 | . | TGTGCCAGCAGCCAAGGGGAAACCTACGAGCAGTACTTC | CASSQGETYEQYF
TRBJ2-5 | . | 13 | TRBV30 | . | TGTGCCTGGAGGTATTACGGGCTCGGGGAGCAGTACTTC | CAWRYYGLGEQYF
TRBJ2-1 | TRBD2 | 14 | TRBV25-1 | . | TGTGCCTGCAGGGCGGGACTAGCGGGTAATGAGCAGTTCTTC | CACRAGLAGNEQFF
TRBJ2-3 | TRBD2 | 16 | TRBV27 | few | TGTGCCAGCAGTTTATTTTCGGGAGGGTGGAGGGATACGCAGTATTTT | CASSLFSGGWRDTQYF
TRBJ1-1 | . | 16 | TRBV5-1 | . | TGCGCCGGCAGCCCCCACCCAGGGAGAGCGAACACTGAAGCTTTCTTT | CAGSPHPGRANTEAFF
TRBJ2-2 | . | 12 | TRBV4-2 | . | TGTGCCAGCAGCCCAGACTCCGGGGAGCTGTTTTTT | CASSPDSGELFF
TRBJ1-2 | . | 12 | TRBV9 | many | TGTGCCAGCAGCGCAGGAAGCTATGGCTACACCTTC | CASSAGSYGYTF
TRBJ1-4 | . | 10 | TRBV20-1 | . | TGCAGTCCAACTAATGAAAAACTGTTTTTT | CSPTNEKLFF
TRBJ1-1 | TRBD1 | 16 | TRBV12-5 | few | TGTGCTAGTGGTTTTCCCCCGGGGACAGGGAACACTGAAGCTTTCTTT | CASGFPPGTGNTEAFF
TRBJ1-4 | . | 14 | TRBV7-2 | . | TGTGCCAGCAGCTTAGGCTGGCCTAATGAAAAACTGTTTTTT | CASSLGWPNEKLFF
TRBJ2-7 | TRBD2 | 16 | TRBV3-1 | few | TGTGCCAGCAGCCCCCGACTAGCGGGATTCTCCTACGAGCAGTACTTC | CASSPRLAGFSYEQYF
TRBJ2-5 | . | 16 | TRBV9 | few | TGTGCCAGCAGCGTAGGCCCCGGGACCCCAAAAGAGACCCAGTACTTC | CASSVGPGTPKETQYF
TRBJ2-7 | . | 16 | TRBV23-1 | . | TGCGCCAGCAGTCAATCTAAAGGGCAGATCTCCTACGAGCAGTACTTC | CASSQSKGQISYEQYF
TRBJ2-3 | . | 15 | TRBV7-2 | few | TGTGCCAGCAGCTCCGCCCCCTCTAGCACAGATACGCAGTATTTT | CASSSAPSSTDTQYF
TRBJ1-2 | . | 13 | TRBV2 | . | TGTGCCAGCAGTGAAGAGTGGCAGAATGGCTACACCTTC | CASSEEWQNGYTF
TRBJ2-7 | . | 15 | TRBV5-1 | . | TGCGCCAGCAGCTTGTCTCCGGGAGAAACCTACGAGCAGTACTTC | CASSLSPGETYEQYF
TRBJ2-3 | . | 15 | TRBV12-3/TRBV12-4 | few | TGTGCCAGCAGGTCTAGCGGGTCAGAGGGGGCTACGCAGTATTTT | CASRSSGSEGATQYF
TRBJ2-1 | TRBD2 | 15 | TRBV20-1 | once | TGCAGTGCCACCCCGGGACTAGCGACTACCAATGAGCAGTTCTTC | CSATPGLATTNEQFF
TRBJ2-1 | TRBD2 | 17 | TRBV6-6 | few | TGTGCCAGCAGTTACTTGGGACTAGCGGGACGCAACAATGAGCAGTTCTTC | CASSYLGLAGRNNEQFF
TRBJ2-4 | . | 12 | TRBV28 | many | TGTGCCAGCAGTTTGAGGAAAAACATTCAGTACTTC | CASSLRKNIQYF
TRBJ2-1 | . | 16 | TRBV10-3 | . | TGTGCCATCAGTGAGCCCGACACGAGCTCCTACAATGAGCAGTTCTTC | CAISEPDTSSYNEQFF